This is a list of T cell receptor beta chains from one sample in a study of blood T cell repertoires in COVID-19. The protocol was immunoSEQ multiplex PCR, while the TCRdb copy is restricted to in-frame clones and leaves out a portion. This table has 250,000 to 300,000 clones, 80% to 90% appearing once. The sample comprised peripheral blood. The receptor source for this set is a woman aged 40-49 years who had recovered from COVID-19. CDR3s include the opening cysteine and the closing phenylalanine or tryptophan. The D gene is left open where the match is weak. Where a row states a size, it is once, few, many or the class of an expanded clone; other rows omit it.

j_call,cdr3_length,clone_size,d_call,v_call,cdr3_aa
TRBJ2-3,14,.,.,TRBV4-2,CASSQGLEVDTQYF
TRBJ2-3,17,.,.,TRBV10-3,CAISESRRGPLPDTQYF
TRBJ2-2,16,.,.,TRBV27,CASSPRVAGTVGELFF
TRBJ2-7,11,.,.,TRBV5-1,CASQGGYEQYF
TRBJ2-6,15,.,.,TRBV7-2,CASSPGESGANVLTF
TRBJ1-1,16,.,TRBD1,TRBV18,CASSLDRGRGVTEAFF
TRBJ2-3,13,.,.,TRBV5-1,CASSSQGTDTQYF
TRBJ2-3,13,.,.,TRBV4-1,CASGRTNRDTQYF
TRBJ2-3,16,.,TRBD2,TRBV5-4,CASSSLAGGPTDTQYF
TRBJ1-2,12,.,TRBD1,TRBV7-9,CASSWDRGSYTF
TRBJ2-1,15,few,.,TRBV7-9,CASSLGSGSYNEQFF
TRBJ1-3,11,.,.,TRBV2,CASMYGNTIYF
TRBJ2-2,17,.,TRBD2,TRBV7-6,CASSPRLAGGDAGELFF
TRBJ2-7,14,.,TRBD1,TRBV5-1,CASSLTTGGYEQYF
TRBJ2-5,15,once,.,TRBV7-9,CASSYPGLNQETQYF
TRBJ1-1,15,.,.,TRBV5-1,CASSSGSRGNTEAFF
TRBJ1-2,13,.,.,TRBV6-2/TRBV6-3,CASSYRSAVGYTF
TRBJ2-7,13,.,.,TRBV5-3,CVSIRQRIHEQYF
TRBJ2-1,19,.,TRBD1,TRBV3-1/TRBV3-2,CASSQDPLLNRGLYNEQFF
TRBJ2-1,16,.,.,TRBV5-6,CASSLLGSAGHNEQFF
TRBJ2-7,13,.,TRBD1,TRBV11-2,CASSVGTGYEQYF
TRBJ1-2,12,.,.,TRBV10-3,CATGARGRGYTF
TRBJ2-1,17,.,TRBD2,TRBV19,CASSIAGEGSSYNEQFF
TRBJ2-3,14,.,.,TRBV18,CASSPVRGTDTQYF
TRBJ2-1,13,once,TRBD2,TRBV30,CACQRGGFDEQFF
TRBJ1-1,14,once,.,TRBV7-9,CASSPDSMNTEAFF
TRBJ1-1,16,.,TRBD1,TRBV27,CASSSGTGMKNTEAFF
TRBJ1-2,17,.,TRBD1,TRBV5-4,CASSAGNRQGLGRGYTF
TRBJ2-7,13,.,.,TRBV5-1,CASSLGSSYEQYF
TRBJ2-3,19,once,TRBD2,TRBV5-1,CASRLQPGLAGGPTDTQYF
TRBJ1-3,16,.,TRBD1,TRBV27,CASSAGQVDSGNTIYF
TRBJ2-5,14,.,.,TRBV12-2,CASRPRGQQETQYF
TRBJ2-7,13,.,.,TRBV5-1,CATSRDSGMEQYF
TRBJ2-7,14,once,.,TRBV5-6,CASSGRQYSYEQYF
TRBJ1-1,13,once,.,TRBV19,CASSRLENTEAFF
TRBJ1-2,14,once,TRBD1,TRBV4-1,CASRRTGGDYGYTF
TRBJ1-1,10,.,.,TRBV9,CASSPFPAFF
TRBJ1-2,13,.,.,TRBV7-9,CASSPQGSRGYTF
TRBJ2-7,14,.,.,TRBV5-6,CASSWRGPAYEQYF
TRBJ2-3,16,.,TRBD2,TRBV18,CASSPLSGGITDTQYF
TRBJ2-1,15,few,TRBD2,TRBV7-9,CASSLLAGGRREQFF
TRBJ1-5,15,.,.,TRBV9,CASSVSGVSNQPQHF
TRBJ2-5,15,.,TRBD1,TRBV29-1,CSVEGPTGYQETQYF
TRBJ1-4,16,.,.,TRBV9,CASSVDDGRSSEKLFF
TRBJ2-2,15,.,TRBD1,TRBV27,CASSFGQGGTGELFF
TRBJ2-3,15,.,.,TRBV7-9,CASSSRGVGTDTQYF